This T cell receptor (beta chain) originates from a study of blood T cell repertoires in COVID-19. Germline CDR1 and CDR2: SGHTA and FQGNSA. V dropped 0 bases and J dropped 4 bases, with 9 bases sitting between them. The length of the CDR3 is 14 residues. Sequencing used immunoSEQ multiplex PCR; TCRdb keeps in-frame clones, though not all of them. The table has some 200,000 clones, 87% seen once. Specimen: PBMCs or T cells enriched from blood (not recorded which). The gene calls are TRBV7-2 and TRBJ2-5; possible D gene TRBD2, 5 bases. The sequence was obtained from a woman younger than 45 who had recovered from COVID-19. CDR3 in amino acids: CASSLAGLAETQYF. The CDR3 nucleotides read TGTGCCAGCAGCTTAGCGGGTCTAGCAGAGACCCAGTACTTC. The full variable domain, completed using reference TRBV7-2 and TRBJ2-5, is GAGVSQSPSNKVTEKGKDVELRCDPISGHTALYWYRQSLGQGLEFLIYFQGNSAPDKSGLPSDRFSAERTGGSVSTLTIQRTQQEDSAVYLCASSLAGLAETQYFGPGTRLLVL.